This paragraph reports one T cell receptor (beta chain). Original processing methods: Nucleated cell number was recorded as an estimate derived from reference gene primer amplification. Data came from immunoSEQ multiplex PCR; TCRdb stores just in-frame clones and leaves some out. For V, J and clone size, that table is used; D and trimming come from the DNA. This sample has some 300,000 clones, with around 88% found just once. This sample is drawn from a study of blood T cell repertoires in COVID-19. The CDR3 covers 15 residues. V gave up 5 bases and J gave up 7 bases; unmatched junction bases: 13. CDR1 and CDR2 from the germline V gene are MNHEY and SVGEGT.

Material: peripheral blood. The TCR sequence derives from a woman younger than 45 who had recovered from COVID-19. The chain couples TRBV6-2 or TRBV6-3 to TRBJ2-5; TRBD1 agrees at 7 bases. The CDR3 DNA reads TGTGCCAGCAGTCCCGGGACAGCCCTTTCGGGGACCCAGTACTTC. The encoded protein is CASSPGTALSGTQYF.